These T cell receptor beta chains were read from a single sample in a study of blood T cell repertoires in COVID-19. Profiling relied on immunoSEQ multiplex PCR, and the TCRdb table lists in-frame clones only, not all of them. Of some 240,000 clones listed, 80% were seen once; the top ten hold roughly 13%. Sequenced material: peripheral blood. These receptors all come from a human donor in a cohort sampled during active COVID-19. The CDR3 runs from the conserved cysteine through the conserved F or W. A D gene is named only where the DNA matches it firmly. Not all rows give a size; the values are once, few, many and, for expanded clones, a class.

TRBV14	-	TRBJ2-5	-	TGTGCCAGCAGCCAAGCACAGGGTCTGCAAGAGACCCAGTACTTC	CASSQAQGLQETQYF
TRBV6-4	-	TRBJ1-4	-	TGTGCCAGCCGGGAACAGCCTGGGGATGAAAAACTGTTTTTT	CASREQPGDEKLFF
TRBV11-2	-	TRBJ1-1	-	TGTGCCAGCAGCCCGGGGGGGATTCCGGTTATTGAAGCTTTCTTT	CASSPGGIPVIEAFF
TRBV25-1	-	TRBJ2-3	-	TGTGCCAGCAGTGTATCGGGAACAGATACGCAGTATTTT	CASSVSGTDTQYF
TRBV7-7	few	TRBJ2-5	TRBD2	TGTGCTAGCAGCCCGGCTGGGACTAGCGGGAGTAAGACCCAGTACTTC	CASSPAGTSGSKTQYF
TRBV6-6	-	TRBJ2-5	-	TGTGCCAGTCCACCTGATGGGGGGATAGAGACCCAGTACTTC	CASPPDGGIETQYF
TRBV7-2	-	TRBJ1-1	-	TGTGCCAGCAGCTTAGCGTCCCAGGGCGGCACTGAAGCTTTCTTT	CASSLASQGGTEAFF
TRBV11-2	-	TRBJ2-1	-	TGTGCCAGCAGCTTACCAAAGGGGCCTTACAATGAGCAGTTCTTC	CASSLPKGPYNEQFF
TRBV6-5	-	TRBJ2-5	TRBD1	TGTGCCAGCAGAGACAGGGTTACCCAAGAGACCCAGTACTTC	CASRDRVTQETQYF
TRBV28	-	TRBJ2-7	TRBD2	TGTGCCAGCAGCAAGAACCGGGACTACAACTACGAGCAGTACTTC	CASSKNRDYNYEQYF
TRBV6-4	-	TRBJ2-1	TRBD2	TGTGCCAGCACCGAGGCGGGAGGGTCCTACAATGAGCAGTTCTTC	CASTEAGGSYNEQFF
TRBV19	-	TRBJ2-6	TRBD1	TGTGCCAGTACCCTCCGGGACAGGGGGCACGGGGCCAACGTCCTGACTTTC	CASTLRDRGHGANVLTF
TRBV5-4	-	TRBJ1-2	-	TGTGCCAGCAGCGGAAGCGGGACATTTTCTTATGGCTACACCTTC	CASSGSGTFSYGYTF
TRBV6-5	-	TRBJ1-1	-	TGTGCCAGCAGCTTCGGGGGCACTGAAGCTTTCTTT	CASSFGGTEAFF
TRBV27	-	TRBJ1-5	-	TGTGCCAGCAGCCTCGGGCGGGTTCAGCCCCAGCATTTT	CASSLGRVQPQHF
TRBV5-1	-	TRBJ2-1	TRBD2	TGCGCCAGCAGCTCCCCGACTAGCGGGGGGTCCCCAGACAATGAGCAGTTCTTC	CASSSPTSGGSPDNEQFF
TRBV2	-	TRBJ2-7	-	TGTGCCAGCAGCACGGGACTTCTAAGCTACGAGCAGTACTTC	CASSTGLLSYEQYF
TRBV4-1	-	TRBJ1-1	-	TGCGCCAGCAGCCAAATGAGAGAGCGCGCTGAAGCTTTCTTT	CASSQMRERAEAFF
TRBV9	few	TRBJ2-2	-	TGTGCCAGCAGGGACGATACAGGAAACACCGGGGAGCTGTTTTTT	CASRDDTGNTGELFF
TRBV5-8	many	TRBJ2-7	-	TGTGCCAGCAGCTTGGGACGGGAATACGAGCAGTACTTC	CASSLGREYEQYF
TRBV30	-	TRBJ1-1	-	TGTGCCTGGATTTCGATATGGGAGACGATGAACACTGAAGCTTTCTTT	CAWISIWETMNTEAFF
TRBV15	-	TRBJ1-6	-	TGTGCCACCAGCAGAGTAGAAAGGGGAATCTCACCCCTCCACTTT	CATSRVERGISPLHF
TRBV5-1	-	TRBJ2-5	-	TGCGCCAGCAAACTCTTACAGGACAGCCAAGAGACCCAGTACTTC	CASKLLQDSQETQYF
TRBV19	-	TRBJ2-5	-	TGTGCCAGTAGTACCGGGACAGCGGGTGGGGAGACCCAGTACTTC	CASSTGTAGGETQYF
TRBV6-1	few	TRBJ2-2	TRBD2	TGTGCCAGCAGTGGTCCGGGACTAGCGGGAAACACCGGGGAGCTGTTTTTT	CASSGPGLAGNTGELFF
TRBV27	few	TRBJ1-5	TRBD1	TGTGCCAGCAGTTTATATCGGGGGACAGGCCGGGTGCATTTT	CASSLYRGTGRVHF
TRBV6-1	-	TRBJ1-5	TRBD1	TGTGCCAGCAGTGAGGCCCCAGGGGGCAGAGGTCAGCCCCAGCATTTT	CASSEAPGGRGQPQHF
TRBV4-2	-	TRBJ2-7	TRBD1	TGTGCCAGCAGCCAAGATCTGGGGGGATCCTCGGGACAGGGCCGCTACGAGCAGTACTTC	CASSQDLGGSSGQGRYEQYF
TRBV5-8	-	TRBJ2-7	-	TGTGCCAGCAGCCCCCCCGGGGGGCACTCCTACGAGCAGTACTTC	CASSPPGGHSYEQYF
TRBV24-1	-	TRBJ2-3	TRBD2	TGTGCCACCAGTGCAGCTAGCGGGGACGCAGATACGCAGTATTTT	CATSAASGDADTQYF
TRBV10-1	-	TRBJ1-5	TRBD1	TGCGCCAGCAGTGAGAACATCTTGTGCAGGGGGCGAAATCAGCCCCAGCATTTT	CASSENILCRGRNQPQHF
TRBV19	-	TRBJ1-4	TRBD1	TGTGCCAGTAGTATGGACAGGGCGGCAACTAATGAAAAACTGTTTTTT	CASSMDRAATNEKLFF
TRBV9	-	TRBJ1-1	TRBD1	TGTGCCAGCAGCGCCGGGACAGGGGAAACTGAAGCTTTCTTT	CASSAGTGETEAFF
TRBV5-1	-	TRBJ2-7	-	TGCGCCAGCAGCTTGTCCAAGGACAGAAAGCCCTACGAGCAGTACTTC	CASSLSKDRKPYEQYF
TRBV19	-	TRBJ2-4	TRBD1	TGTGCCAGTAGTATACGGGCCCCCGCCCCGGGACAGGATGGGTACATTCAGTACTTC	CASSIRAPAPGQDGYIQYF
TRBV13	-	TRBJ1-2	-	TGTGCCAGCACCCGCTTGGGGAGTCGGGCTAACTATGGCTACACCTTC	CASTRLGSRANYGYTF
TRBV19	-	TRBJ1-1	TRBD1	TGTGCCAGCAAACAGGGGCTGGGGAACACTGAAGCTTTCTTT	CASKQGLGNTEAFF
TRBV7-8	once	TRBJ2-7	TRBD1	TGTGCCAGCAGCTACGGACAGGGGATAGAGCAGTACTTC	CASSYGQGIEQYF
TRBV18	-	TRBJ1-3	TRBD1	TGTGCCAGCTCACCGGGAACAGGGGACCTCTCTGGAAACACCATATATTTT	CASSPGTGDLSGNTIYF
TRBV14	-	TRBJ2-3	-	TGTGCCAGCAGCACAGCCTACAGCACAGATACGCAGTATTTT	CASSTAYSTDTQYF
TRBV24-1	-	TRBJ1-1	TRBD1	TGTGCCACCGTAGACAGGGAGAACACTGAAGCTTTCTTT	CATVDRENTEAFF
TRBV5-1	few	TRBJ2-3	TRBD2	TGCGCCAGCAGCTCCCTACTAGCGGGAGGGTCCGCAGATACGCAGTATTTT	CASSSLLAGGSADTQYF
TRBV6-4	few	TRBJ2-3	-	TGTGCCAGCAGTGAGGGCAGAGGGGATACGCAGTATTTT	CASSEGRGDTQYF
TRBV4-1	-	TRBJ1-6	-	TGCGCCAGCAGCCAAGAGGTTAGCTATAATTCACCCCTCCACTTT	CASSQEVSYNSPLHF
TRBV28	-	TRBJ2-2	-	TGTGCCAGCAGTTTCCTTTGGGAGGCCGGGGAGCTGTTTTTT	CASSFLWEAGELFF
TRBV15	-	TRBJ1-2	-	TGTGCCACTACTCGAGGGCAGATATATGGCTACACCTTC	CATTRGQIYGYTF